The clone carrying this T cell receptor (beta chain) was detected ten times or more. Its antigen is not identified. Indicated time point: patch test 2, 6 weeks after DPC sensitization. Treatment in this sample: therapeutic diphenylcyclopropenone sensitization with weekly scalp DPC. At every patch-test visit, blood was drawn before the patch test was applied. These data originate in a study of human T cells and chemical hapten exposure. Study at large: Each patient's scalp received weekly diphenylcyclopropenone throughout the approximately 25-week study.

MiXCR was run by TCRdb on the RACE reads, yielding one entry per CDR3 protein. Among about 400,000 distinct CDR3 sequences, about 6% were seen once, and the ten largest hold around 5.6%. Study-level findings and limits: The number of TCRs over 1 in 1000 frequency stayed unchanged after DPC. There were significantly more large CDR3 similarity clusters among expanded TCRs than among controls.

Sequencing used whole blood, obtained in connection with sensitization to the hapten diphenylcyclopropenone (DPC). The TCR comes from a young woman with alopecia areata. Some clones in this sample may be carry-over from other donors' samples.

CDR3 protein: CAAQQGFNSPLHF. The CDR3 nucleotides read TGTGCCGCACAACAGGGTTTTAATTCACCCCTCCACTTT. This sequence joins TRBV13 and TRBJ1-6; possible D gene TRBD1, 6 bases. Germline V gene sequence: CDR1 PRHDT, CDR2 FYEKMQ (reference sequence). The CDR3 is 13 amino acids. The V gene lost 11 bases and the J gene lost 6 bases, with 14 bases spanning the gap.